This T cell receptor (beta chain) originates from a study of CD8+ T cells in alopecia areata. At the level of the study: Scalp area affected, as a percentage, set the severity score of treated patients. Findings and limits, study-wide: Expanded CD8+ clones among the top 100, as well as scalp clonality, were significantly decreased by tofacitinib. Besides other cells, scalp samples also yield sequences of resident alphabeta T cells from normal skin.

Described treatment: oral pan-JAK inhibitor, 5-10 mg twice daily. Samples from alopecia areata patients were lesional scalp punch biopsies and peripheral blood. As regards this clone: Antigen: not known.

The CDR3 sequence is 15 residues long. In germline, CDR1 is GTSNPN, CDR2 SVGIG (reference sequence). V shed 0 bases and J 1 base; nucleotides not matched to a gene: 6. The authors extracted RNA and reverse transcribed it into cDNA as the sequencing template. Produced via immunoSEQ multiplex PCR; TCRdb's table is partial and in-frame only. The sample consists of about 200,000 clones, 50% to 60% of them appearing once. The source is a human donor with alopecia areata. The sample consisted of CD4+ T cells sorted from blood, taken at week 4, from a patient treated with tofacitinib. The chain recombines TRBV30 with TRBJ2-7, with 7 bases matching TRBD2. The CDR3 sequence is CAWSVGRGPSYEQYF. CDR3 DNA: TGTGCCTGGAGTGTTGGGAGGGGACCATCCTACGAGCAGTACTTC.